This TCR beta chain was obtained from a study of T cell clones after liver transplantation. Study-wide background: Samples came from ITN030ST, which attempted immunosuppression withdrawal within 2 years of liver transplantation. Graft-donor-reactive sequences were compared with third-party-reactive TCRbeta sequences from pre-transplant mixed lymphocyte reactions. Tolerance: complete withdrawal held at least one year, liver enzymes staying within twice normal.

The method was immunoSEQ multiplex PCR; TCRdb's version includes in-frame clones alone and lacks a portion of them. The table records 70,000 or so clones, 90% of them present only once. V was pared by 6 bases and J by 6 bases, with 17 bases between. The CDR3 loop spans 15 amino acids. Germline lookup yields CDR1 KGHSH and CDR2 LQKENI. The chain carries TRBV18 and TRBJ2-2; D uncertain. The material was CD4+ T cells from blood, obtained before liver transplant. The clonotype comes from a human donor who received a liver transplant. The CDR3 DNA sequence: TGTGCCAGCTCTCGAGACTTCTTCGGTGCCGGGGAGCTGTTTTTT. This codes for CASSRDFFGAGELFF.